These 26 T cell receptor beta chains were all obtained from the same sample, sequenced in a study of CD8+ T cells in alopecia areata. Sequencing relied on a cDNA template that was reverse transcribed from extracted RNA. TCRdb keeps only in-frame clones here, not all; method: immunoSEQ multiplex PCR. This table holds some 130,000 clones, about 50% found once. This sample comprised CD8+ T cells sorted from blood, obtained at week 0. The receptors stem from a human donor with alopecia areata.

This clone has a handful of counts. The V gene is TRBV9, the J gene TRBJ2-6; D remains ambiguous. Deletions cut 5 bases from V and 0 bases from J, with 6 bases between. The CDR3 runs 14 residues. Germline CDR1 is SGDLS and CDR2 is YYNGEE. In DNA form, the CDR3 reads TGTGCCAGCAGTCCAAGCTCTGGGGCCAACGTCCTGACTTTC. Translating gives CASSPSSGANVLTF.

Here the CDR3 DNA reads TGTGCCAGCACCCGATCGATGTCTGGAAACACCATATATTTT. Its translation is CASTRSMSGNTIYF. This chain uses TRBV9 with TRBJ1-3, with D unresolved. The length of the CDR3 is 14 residues. V was trimmed by 6 bases and J by 1 base, leaving 11 bases between them. Germline V gene data show CDR1 as SGDLS and CDR2 as YYNGEE.

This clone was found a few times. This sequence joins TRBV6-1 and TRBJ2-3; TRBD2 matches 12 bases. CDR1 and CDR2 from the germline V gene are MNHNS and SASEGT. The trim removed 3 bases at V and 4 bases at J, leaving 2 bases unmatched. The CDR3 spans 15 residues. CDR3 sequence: CASSETSGGSDTQYF. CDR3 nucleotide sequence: TGTGCCAGCAGTGAGACTAGCGGGGGCTCAGATACGCAGTATTTT.

CDR3 sequence: CASSDLLHTEAFF. The CDR3 DNA follows: TGTGCCAGCAGCGACCTGTTGCACACTGAAGCTTTCTTT. The rearrangement links TRBV7-8 to TRBJ1-1, with no clear D. The CDR3 consists of 13 residues. Germline lookup yields CDR1 SGHVS and CDR2 FQNEAQ. Between the trimmed V and J ends, which lost 5 bases and 3 bases, there was a span of 10 bases.

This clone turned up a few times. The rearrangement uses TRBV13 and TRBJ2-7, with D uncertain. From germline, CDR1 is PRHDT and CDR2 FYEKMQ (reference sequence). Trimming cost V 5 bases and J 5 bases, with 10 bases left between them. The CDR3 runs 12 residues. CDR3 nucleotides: TGTGCCAGCAGCCCGGGCTCGGACGAGCAGTACTTC. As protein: CASSPGSDEQYF.

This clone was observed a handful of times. The CDR3 DNA is TGCGCCAGCAGCCAAGGTTTCTCTGGCAACATCGAAGCTTTCTTT. It is translated as CASSQGFSGNIEAFF. The chain combines TRBV4-3 with TRBJ1-1, with no clear D. The germline CDR1 and CDR2 sequences are LGHNA and YSLEER. Between the trimmed V and J ends, which lost 1 base and 8 bases, there was a span of 17 bases. CDR3 length equals 15 residues.

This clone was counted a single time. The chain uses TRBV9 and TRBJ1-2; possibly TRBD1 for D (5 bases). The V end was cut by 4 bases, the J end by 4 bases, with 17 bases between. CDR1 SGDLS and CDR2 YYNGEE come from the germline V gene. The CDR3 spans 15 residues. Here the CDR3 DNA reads TGTGCCAGCAGCTATCGGGGGGAGAGCCTCTATGGCTACACCTTC. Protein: CASSYRGESLYGYTF.

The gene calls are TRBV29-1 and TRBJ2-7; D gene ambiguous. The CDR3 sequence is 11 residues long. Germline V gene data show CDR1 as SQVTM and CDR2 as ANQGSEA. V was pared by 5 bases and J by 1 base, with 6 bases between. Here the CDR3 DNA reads TGCAGCGTTACCGAATCCTACGAGCAGTACTTC. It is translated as CSVTESYEQYF.

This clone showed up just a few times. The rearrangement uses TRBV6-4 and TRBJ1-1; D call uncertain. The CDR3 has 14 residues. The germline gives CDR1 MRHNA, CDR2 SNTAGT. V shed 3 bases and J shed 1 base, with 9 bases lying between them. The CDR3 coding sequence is TGTGCCAGCAGTGAAAGTCAGGAGAACACTGAAGCTTTCTTT. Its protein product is CASSESQENTEAFF.

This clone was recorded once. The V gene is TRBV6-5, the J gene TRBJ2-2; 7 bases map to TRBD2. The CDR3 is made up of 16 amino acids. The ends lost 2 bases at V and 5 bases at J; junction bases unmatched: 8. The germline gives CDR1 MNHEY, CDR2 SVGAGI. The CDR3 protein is CASSYDPGGTTGELFF. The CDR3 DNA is TGTGCCAGCAGTTACGATCCGGGGGGAACTACCGGGGAGCTGTTTTTT.

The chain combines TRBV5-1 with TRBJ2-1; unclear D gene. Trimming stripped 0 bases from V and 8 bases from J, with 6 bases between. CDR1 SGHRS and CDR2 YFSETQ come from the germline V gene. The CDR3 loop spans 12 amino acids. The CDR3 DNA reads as TGCGCCAGCAGCTTGGTTGTCGATGAGCAGTTCTTC. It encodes CASSLVVDEQFF.

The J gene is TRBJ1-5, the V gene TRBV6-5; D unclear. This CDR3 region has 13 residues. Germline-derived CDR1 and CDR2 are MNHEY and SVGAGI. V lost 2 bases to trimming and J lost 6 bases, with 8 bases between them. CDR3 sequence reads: CASSYTGSQPQHF. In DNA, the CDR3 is TGTGCCAGCAGTTACACGGGGAGTCAGCCCCAGCATTTT.

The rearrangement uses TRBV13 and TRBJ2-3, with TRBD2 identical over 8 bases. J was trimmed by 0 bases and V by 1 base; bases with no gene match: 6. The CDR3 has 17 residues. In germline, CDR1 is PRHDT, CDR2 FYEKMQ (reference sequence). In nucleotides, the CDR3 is TGTGCCAGCAGCTTAGACGGACTAGCAGGGAGCACAGATACGCAGTATTTT. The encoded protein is CASSLDGLAGSTDTQYF.

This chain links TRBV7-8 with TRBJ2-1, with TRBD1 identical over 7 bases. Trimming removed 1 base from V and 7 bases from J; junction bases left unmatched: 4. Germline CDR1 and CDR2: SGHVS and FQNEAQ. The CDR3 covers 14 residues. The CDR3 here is CASSLEGQRNEQFF. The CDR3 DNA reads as TGTGCCAGCAGCTTAGAGGGACAGCGGAATGAGCAGTTCTTC.

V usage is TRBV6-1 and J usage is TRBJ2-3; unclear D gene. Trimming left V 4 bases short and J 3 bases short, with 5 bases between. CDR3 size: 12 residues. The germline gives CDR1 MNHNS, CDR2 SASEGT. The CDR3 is CASSGRTDTQYF. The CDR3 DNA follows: TGTGCCAGCAGTGGAAGGACAGATACGCAGTATTTT.

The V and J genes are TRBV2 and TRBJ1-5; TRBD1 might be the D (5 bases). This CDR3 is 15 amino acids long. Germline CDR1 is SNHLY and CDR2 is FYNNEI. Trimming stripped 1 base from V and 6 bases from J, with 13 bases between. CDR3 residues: CASSEGAGPGQPQHF. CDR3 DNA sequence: TGTGCCAGCAGTGAAGGGGCGGGACCGGGTCAGCCCCAGCATTTT.

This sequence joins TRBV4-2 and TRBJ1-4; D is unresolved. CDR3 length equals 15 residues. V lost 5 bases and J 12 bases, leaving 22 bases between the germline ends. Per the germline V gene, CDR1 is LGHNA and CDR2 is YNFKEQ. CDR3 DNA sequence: TGTGCCAGCAGCTCCCCCGACGAGGTCGTCGGGGAACTGTTTTTT. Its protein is CASSSPDEVVGELFF.

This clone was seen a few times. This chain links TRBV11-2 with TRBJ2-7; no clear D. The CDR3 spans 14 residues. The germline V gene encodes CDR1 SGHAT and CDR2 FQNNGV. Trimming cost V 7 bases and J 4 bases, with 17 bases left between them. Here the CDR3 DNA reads TGTGCCAGCAACACAGTAGTGGCCGAGTACGAGCAGTACTTC. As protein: CASNTVVAEYEQYF.

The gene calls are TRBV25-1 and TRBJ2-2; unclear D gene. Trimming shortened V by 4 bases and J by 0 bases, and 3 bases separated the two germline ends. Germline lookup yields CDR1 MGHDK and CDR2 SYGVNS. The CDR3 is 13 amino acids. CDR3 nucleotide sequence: TGTGCCAGCAGTGTTGCGAACACCGGGGAGCTGTTTTTT. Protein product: CASSVANTGELFF. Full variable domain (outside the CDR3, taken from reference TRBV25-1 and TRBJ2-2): EADIYQTPRYLVIGTGKKITLECSQTMGHDKMYWYQQDPGMELHLIHYSYGVNSTEKGDLSSESTVSRIRTEHFPLTLESARPSHTSQYLCASSVANTGELFFGEGSRLTVL.

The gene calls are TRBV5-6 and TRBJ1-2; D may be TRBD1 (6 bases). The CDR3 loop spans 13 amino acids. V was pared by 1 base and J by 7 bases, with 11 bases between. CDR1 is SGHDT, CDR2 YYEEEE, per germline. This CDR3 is CASSLSQGFGYTF. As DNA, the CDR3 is TGTGCCAGCAGCTTGTCACAGGGTTTTGGCTACACCTTC. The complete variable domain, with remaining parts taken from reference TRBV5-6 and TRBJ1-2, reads DAGVTQSPTHLIKTRGQQVTLRCSPKSGHDTVSWYQQALGQGPQFIFQYYEEEERQRGNFPDRFSGHQFPNYSSELNVNALLLGDSALYLCASSLSQGFGYTFGSGTRLTVV.

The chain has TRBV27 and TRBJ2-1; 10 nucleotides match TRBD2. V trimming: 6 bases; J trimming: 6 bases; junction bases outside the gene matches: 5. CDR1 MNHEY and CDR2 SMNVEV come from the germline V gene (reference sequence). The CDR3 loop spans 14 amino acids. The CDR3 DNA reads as TGTGCCAGCAGCCTTAGCGGGGGGCGCAATGAGCAGTTCTTC. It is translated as CASSLSGGRNEQFF.

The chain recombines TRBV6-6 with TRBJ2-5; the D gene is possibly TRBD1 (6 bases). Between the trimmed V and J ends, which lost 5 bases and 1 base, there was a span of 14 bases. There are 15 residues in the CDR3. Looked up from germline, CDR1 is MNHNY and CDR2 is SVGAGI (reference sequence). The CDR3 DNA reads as TGTGCCAGCAGTCCACCTCAGGGGCCCCAAGAGACCCAGTACTTC. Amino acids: CASSPPQGPQETQYF.

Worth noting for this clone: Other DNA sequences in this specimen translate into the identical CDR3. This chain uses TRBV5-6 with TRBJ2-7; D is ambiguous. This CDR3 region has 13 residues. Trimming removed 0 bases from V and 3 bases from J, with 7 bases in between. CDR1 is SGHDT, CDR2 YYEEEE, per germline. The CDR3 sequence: CASSLGQIYEQYF. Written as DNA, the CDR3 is TGTGCCAGCAGCTTGGGGCAAATCTACGAGCAGTACTTC.

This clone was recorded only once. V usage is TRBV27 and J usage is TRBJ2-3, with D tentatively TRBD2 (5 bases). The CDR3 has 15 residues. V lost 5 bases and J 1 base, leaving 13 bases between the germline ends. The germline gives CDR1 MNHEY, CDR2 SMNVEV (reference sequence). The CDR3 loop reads CASSPPGFGTDTQYF. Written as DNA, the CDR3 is TGTGCCAGCAGTCCCCCGGGGTTTGGCACAGATACGCAGTATTTT.

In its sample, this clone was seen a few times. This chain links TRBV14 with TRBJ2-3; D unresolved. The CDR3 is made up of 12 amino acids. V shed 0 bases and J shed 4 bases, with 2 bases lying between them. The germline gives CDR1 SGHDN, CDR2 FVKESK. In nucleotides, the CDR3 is TGTGCCAGCAGCCAAGACCCAGATACGCAGTATTTT. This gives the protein CASSQDPDTQYF. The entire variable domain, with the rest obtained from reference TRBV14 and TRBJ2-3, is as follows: EAGVTQFPSHSVIEKGQTVTLRCDPISGHDNLYWYRRVMGKEIKFLLHFVKESKQDESGMPNNRFLAERTGGTYSTLKVQPAELEDSGVYFCASSQDPDTQYFGPGTRLTVL.

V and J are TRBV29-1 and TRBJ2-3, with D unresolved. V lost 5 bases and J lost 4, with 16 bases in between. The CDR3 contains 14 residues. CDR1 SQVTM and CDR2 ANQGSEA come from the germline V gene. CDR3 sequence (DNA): TGCAGCGTTTTCTCTCCTGCCGAGGCAGATACGCAGTATTTT. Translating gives CSVFSPAEADTQYF.